The sequence of this T cell receptor (beta chain) was determined in a study of T-cell reconstitution after alpha-beta-depleted transplantation in children. This clonotype was seen many times. Antigen specificity is unknown. This CDR3 is built from 16 residues. Trimming stripped 7 bases from V and 5 bases from J, with 21 bases between. Preparation of the TCRbeta library used unique molecular identifiers. TCRdb processed the PCR reads anew with MiXCR; each CDR3 protein has one entry. The sample has 400,000 to 550,000 distinct CDR3 sequences; about 10% are singletons. Findings of the study overall: Counts and diversity of T cells one year after transplant came mostly from newly produced T cells. TCRbeta diversity was high at day 60 in some patients (a result of surviving recipient T cells and thymic progenitors). Where alpha-beta T cells came from about two months after transplant was reportedly several hundred expanded graft clones.

Source: PBMCs, taken before TCRalphabeta/CD19-depleted stem cell transplant. This sequence originates from a child younger than 10 with inherited bone marrow failure, due to receive a stem cell transplant. V is TRBV12-3 or TRBV12-4 and J is TRBJ2-1; D is ambiguous. For the CDR3, the DNA is TGTGCCAGCACCAGAAACCAGAACACGTTGAACAATGAGCAGTTCTTC. This gives the protein CASTRNQNTLNNEQFF.